The 2 T cell receptor beta chains given below trace back to one sample, sequenced in a study of shared clonotypes between healthy human individuals. Profiled with immunoSEQ multiplex PCR; TCRdb holds only in-frame clones, not every one. The sample records hundreds of thousands of clones, more than 95% being singletons. Sequencing input: naive CD4+ T cells sorted from blood. Noted subset: CD45RA+ positively selected. All receptors derive from a woman in her twenties or thirties in good health.

V and J are TRBV18 and TRBJ2-1; TRBD1 matches at 8 bases. CDR1 and CDR2 (germline): KGHSH, LQKENI. Trimming at V came to 1 base and at J to 0 bases, leaving 2 bases not matched to a gene. This CDR3 is 16 amino acids long. The CDR3 DNA follows: TGTGCCAGCTCACCACTTGGGACAGGCTCCTACAATGAGCAGTTCTTC. It encodes CASSPLGTGSYNEQFF. Based on the CDR3 plus reference TRBV18 and TRBJ2-1, the full variable domain is NAGVMQNPRHLVRRRGQEARLRCSPMKGHSHVYWYRQLPEEGLKFMVYLQKENIIDESGMPKERFSAEFPKEGPSILRIQQVVRGDSAAYFCASSPLGTGSYNEQFFGPGTRLTVL.

This rearrangement joins TRBV4-2 to TRBJ1-1; D gene unclear. V was trimmed by 0 bases and J by 1 base, leaving 6 bases between them. The CDR3 runs to 14 residues. Per the germline V gene, CDR1 is LGHNA and CDR2 is YNFKEQ. CDR3 protein: CASSQEFRNTEAFF. DNA of the CDR3: TGTGCCAGCAGCCAAGAATTCAGGAACACTGAAGCTTTCTTT.